These 6 T cell receptor beta chains share one sample of origin, sequenced in a study of Graves' ophthalmopathy and Graves' hyperthyroidism. TCR beta CDR3 amplification used RNA transcripts. HTBI primers were used in a first-round RT-PCR, which preceded a second-round multiplex PCR. TCRdb reanalysed the multiplex PCR reads using MiXCR and keeps one entry per CDR3 protein. Of over a million distinct CDR3 sequences listed, 35% to 40% are singletons. The sequenced material came from peripheral blood or thyroid tissue (not recorded which). The source is an adult man with Graves' hyperthyroidism.

In its sample, this clonotype was seen many times. The rearrangement joins TRBV24-1 to TRBJ2-5; D possibly corresponds to TRBD1 (5 bases). The CDR3 loop spans 11 amino acids. Trimming pared 10 bases from V and 5 bases from J, leaving 10 bases between. Per the germline V gene, CDR1 is KGHDR and CDR2 is SFDVKD. Here the CDR3 reads CATRSGETQYF. The CDR3 coding sequence is TGTGCCACACGATCAGGGGAGACCCAGTACTTC.

As to this clonotype: A much larger clone differs from this one at a single base, so this may be a read error. The chain links TRBV2 to TRBJ2-7; TRBD2 matches 12 bases. Per germline, CDR1 SNHLY and CDR2 FYNNEI. Losses at the gene ends were 6 bases for V and 0 bases for J; bases not matched to a gene: 3. The CDR3 is 15 amino acids. The CDR3 DNA is TGTGCCAGCAGAAGGACTAGCGGGACCTCCTACGAGCAGTACTTC. Its translation: CASRRTSGTSYEQYF.

V and J are TRBV19 and TRBJ1-4; unclear D gene. In germline, CDR1 is LNHDA, CDR2 SQIVND (reference sequence). CDR3 size: 16 residues. With 2 bases removed from V and 0 bases from J, the gap between germline ends came to 10 bases. This chain's CDR3 is CASSISTGTTNEKLFF. The DNA of the CDR3 is TGTGCCAGTAGTATATCCACGGGTACAACTAATGAAAAACTGTTTTTT.

This rearrangement joins TRBV19 to TRBJ1-2, with a weak D call TRBD1 (6 bases). The CDR3 loop spans 13 amino acids. CDR1 and CDR2 from the germline V gene are LNHDA and SQIVND (reference sequence). Trimming cost V 5 bases and J 8 bases, with 15 bases left between them. This CDR3 is CASSENRVGGYTF. The CDR3 coding sequence is TGTGCCAGTAGTGAGAACAGGGTTGGCGGCTACACCTTC.

Remarks on this clonotype: A read error may account for a junction end that differs from germline. The chain is built from TRBV20-1 and TRBJ2-7; TRBD2 agrees at 8 bases. The CDR3 consists of 15 residues. Germline V CDR1 and CDR2: DFQATT, SNEGSKA (reference sequence). The CDR3 reads CSARGSGLETYEQYF. The DNA of the CDR3 is TGCAGTGCGAGAGGTTCGGGACTAGAAACCTACGAGCAGTACTTC.

This clonotype occurred a few times. The chain couples TRBV7-3 to TRBJ2-7; D tentatively reads TRBD1 or TRBD2 (5 bases each). Trimming removed 5 bases from V and 2 bases from J, with 16 bases in between. The CDR3 has 15 residues. Per germline, CDR1 SGHTA and CDR2 FQGTGA. CDR3 region: CASSPQMGPAYEQYF. DNA for the CDR3: TGTGCCAGCAGCCCCCAGATGGGACCAGCCTACGAGCAGTACTTC.